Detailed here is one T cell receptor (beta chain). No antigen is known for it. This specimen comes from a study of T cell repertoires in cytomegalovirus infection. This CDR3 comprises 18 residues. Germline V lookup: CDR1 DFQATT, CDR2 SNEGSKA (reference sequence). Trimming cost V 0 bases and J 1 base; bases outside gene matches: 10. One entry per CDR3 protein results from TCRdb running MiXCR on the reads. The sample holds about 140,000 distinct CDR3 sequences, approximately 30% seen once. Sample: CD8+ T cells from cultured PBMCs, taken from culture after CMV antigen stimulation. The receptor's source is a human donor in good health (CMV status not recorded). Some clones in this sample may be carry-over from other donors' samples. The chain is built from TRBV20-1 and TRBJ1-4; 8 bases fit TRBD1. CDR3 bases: TGCAGTGCTAGAGATCGGACAGGGAAGTCGGGAACTAATGAAAAACTGTTTTTT. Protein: CSARDRTGKSGTNEKLFF.